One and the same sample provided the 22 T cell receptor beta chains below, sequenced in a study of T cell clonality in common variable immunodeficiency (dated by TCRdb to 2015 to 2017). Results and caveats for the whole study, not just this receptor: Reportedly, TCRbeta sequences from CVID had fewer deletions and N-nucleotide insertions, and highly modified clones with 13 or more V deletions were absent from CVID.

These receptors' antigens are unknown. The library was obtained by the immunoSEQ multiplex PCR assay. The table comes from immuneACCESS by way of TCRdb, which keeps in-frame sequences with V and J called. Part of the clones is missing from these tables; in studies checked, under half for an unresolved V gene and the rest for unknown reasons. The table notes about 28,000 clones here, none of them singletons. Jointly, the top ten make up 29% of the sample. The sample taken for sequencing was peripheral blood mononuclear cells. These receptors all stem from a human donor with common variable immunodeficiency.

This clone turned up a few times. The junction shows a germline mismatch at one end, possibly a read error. The sequenced CDR3 bases are TGTGCTAGCAGCCAGGGACAGGTTTCTAGCACAGATACG. It encodes CASSQGQVSSTDT. The CDR3 in its entirety is CASSQGQVSSTDTQYF. The genes are TRBV7-7 and TRBJ2-3; 8 positions match TRBD1. The observed sequence ends 3 residues before the CDR3 terminus, with the missing tail filled in from the germline J gene. The CDR3 loop spans 16 amino acids. Germline values: CDR1 SSHAT, CDR2 FNYEAQ (reference sequence).

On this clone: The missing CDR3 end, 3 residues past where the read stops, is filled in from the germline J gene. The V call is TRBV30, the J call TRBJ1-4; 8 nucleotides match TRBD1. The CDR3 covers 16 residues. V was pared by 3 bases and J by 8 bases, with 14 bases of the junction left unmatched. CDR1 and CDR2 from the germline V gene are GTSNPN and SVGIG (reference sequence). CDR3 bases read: TGTGCCTGGAGCAGTAAGGGGACAGGACGGTACGAAAAA. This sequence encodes CAWSSKGTGRYEK. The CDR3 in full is CAWSSKGTGRYEKLFF.

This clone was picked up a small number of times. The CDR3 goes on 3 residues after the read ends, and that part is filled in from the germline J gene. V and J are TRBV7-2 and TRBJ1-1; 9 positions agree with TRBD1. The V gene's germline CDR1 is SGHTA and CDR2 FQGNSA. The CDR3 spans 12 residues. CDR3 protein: CASSQTGGEAFF. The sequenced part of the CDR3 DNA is TGTGCCAGCAGCCAAACAGGGGGCGAA.

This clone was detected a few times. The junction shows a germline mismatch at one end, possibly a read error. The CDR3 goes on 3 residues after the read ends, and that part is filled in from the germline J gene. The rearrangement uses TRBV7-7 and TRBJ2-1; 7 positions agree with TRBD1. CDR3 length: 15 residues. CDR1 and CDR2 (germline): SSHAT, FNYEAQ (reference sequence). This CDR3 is CASSLWQGTDNEQFF. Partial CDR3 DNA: TGTGCTAGCAGCTTATGGCAGGGGACAGACAATGAG.

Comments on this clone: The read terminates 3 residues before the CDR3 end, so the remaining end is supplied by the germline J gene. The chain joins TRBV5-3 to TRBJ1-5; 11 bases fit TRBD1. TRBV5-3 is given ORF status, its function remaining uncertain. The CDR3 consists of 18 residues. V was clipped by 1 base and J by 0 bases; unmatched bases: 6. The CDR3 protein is CARSLCGTGGDSNQPQHF. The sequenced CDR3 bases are TGTGCCAGAAGCTTGTGCGGGACAGGGGGGGATAGCAATCAGCCC.

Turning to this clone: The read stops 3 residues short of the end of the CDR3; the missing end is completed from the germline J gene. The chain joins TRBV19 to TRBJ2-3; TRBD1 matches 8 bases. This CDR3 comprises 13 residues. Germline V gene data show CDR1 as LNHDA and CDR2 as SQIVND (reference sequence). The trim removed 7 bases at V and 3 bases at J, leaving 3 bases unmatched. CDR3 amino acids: CASNRGRTDTQYF. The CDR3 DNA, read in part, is TGTGCCAGTAACAGGGGGAGGACAGATACG.

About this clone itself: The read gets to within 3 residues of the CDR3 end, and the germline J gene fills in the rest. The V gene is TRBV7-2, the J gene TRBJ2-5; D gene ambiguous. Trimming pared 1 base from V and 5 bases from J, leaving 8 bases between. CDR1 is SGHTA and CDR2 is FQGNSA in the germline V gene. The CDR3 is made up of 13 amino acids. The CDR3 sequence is CASSLVVSETQYF. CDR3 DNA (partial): TGTGCCAGCAGCTTAGTTGTTTCGGAGACC.

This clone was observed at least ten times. The CDR3 loop is CASSRRDINTEAFF. Incomplete CDR3 DNA: TGTGCCAGCAGCCGCCGGGACATCAACACTGAA. The rearrangement joins TRBV11-1 to TRBJ1-1; a weak D match, TRBD1 (6 bases). The CDR3 end falls 3 residues outside the read, so it is completed with the germline J gene. V shed 5 bases and J shed 2 bases, with 12 bases lying between them. Germline loops: CDR1 SGHAT, CDR2 FQDESV (reference sequence). There are 14 residues in the CDR3.

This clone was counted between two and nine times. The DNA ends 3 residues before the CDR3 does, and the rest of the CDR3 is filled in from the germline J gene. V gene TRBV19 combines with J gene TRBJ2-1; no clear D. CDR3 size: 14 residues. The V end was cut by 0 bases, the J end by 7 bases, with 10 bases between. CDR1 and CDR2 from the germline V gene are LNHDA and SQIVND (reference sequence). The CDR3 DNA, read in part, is TGTGCCAGTAGTATAGAGGGCCTAAGAAATGAG. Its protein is CASSIEGLRNE. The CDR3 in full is CASSIEGLRNEQFF.

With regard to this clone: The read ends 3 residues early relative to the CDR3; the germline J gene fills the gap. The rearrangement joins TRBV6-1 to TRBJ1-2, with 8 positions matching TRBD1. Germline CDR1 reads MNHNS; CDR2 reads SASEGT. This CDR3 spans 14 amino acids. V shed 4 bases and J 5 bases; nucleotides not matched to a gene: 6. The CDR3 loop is CASSGGTGGYGYTF. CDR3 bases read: TGTGCCAGCAGTGGGGGGACAGGAGGTTATGGC.

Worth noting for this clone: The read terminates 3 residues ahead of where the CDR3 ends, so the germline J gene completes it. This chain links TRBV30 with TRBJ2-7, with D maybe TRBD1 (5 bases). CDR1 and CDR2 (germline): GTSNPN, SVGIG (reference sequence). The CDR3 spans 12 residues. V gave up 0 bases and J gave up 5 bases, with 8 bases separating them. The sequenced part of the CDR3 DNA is TGTGCCTGGAGTGTAAAGACAGACGAG. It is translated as CAWSVKTDE. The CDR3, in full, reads CAWSVKTDEQYF. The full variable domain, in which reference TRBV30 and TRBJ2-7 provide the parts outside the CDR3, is SQTIHQWPATLVQPVGSPLSLECTVEGTSNPNLYWYRQAAGRGLQLLFYSVGIGQISSEVPQNLSASRPQDRQFILSSKKLLLSDSGFYLCAWSVKTDEQYFGPGTRLTVT.

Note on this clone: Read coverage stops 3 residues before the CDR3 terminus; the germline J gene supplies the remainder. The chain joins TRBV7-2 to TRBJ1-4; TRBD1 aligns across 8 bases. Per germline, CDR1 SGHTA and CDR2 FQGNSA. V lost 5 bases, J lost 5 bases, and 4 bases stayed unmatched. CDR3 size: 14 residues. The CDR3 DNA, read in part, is TGTGCCAGCAGCGCGGACAGGGCCAATGAAAAA. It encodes CASSADRANEK. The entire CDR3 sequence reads CASSADRANEKLFF.

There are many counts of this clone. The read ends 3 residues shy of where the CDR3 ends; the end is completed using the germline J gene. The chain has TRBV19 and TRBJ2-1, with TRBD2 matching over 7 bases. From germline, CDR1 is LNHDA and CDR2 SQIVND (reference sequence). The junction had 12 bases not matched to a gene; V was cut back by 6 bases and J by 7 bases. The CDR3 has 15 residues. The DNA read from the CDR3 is TGTGCCAGTAGCCTTCCTGGGGGGGGGAGTAATGAG. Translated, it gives CASSLPGGGSNE. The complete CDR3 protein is CASSLPGGGSNEQFF.

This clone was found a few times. CDR3 DNA (partial): TGTGCCAGCAGCACGACTAGCGGGGGTGACGAG. Translation gives CASSTTSGGDE. The entire CDR3 protein is CASSTTSGGDEQYF. The chain is built from TRBV7-9 and TRBJ2-7; 12 bases agree with TRBD2. The CDR3 goes on 3 residues after the read ends, and that part is filled in from the germline J gene. V trimming: 5 bases; J trimming: 5 bases; junction bases outside the gene matches: 4. Germline-derived CDR1 and CDR2 are SEHNR and FQNEAQ (reference sequence). The CDR3 spans 14 residues.

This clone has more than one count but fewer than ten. Here the CDR3 reads CASSEEGQGYEQYF. Incomplete CDR3 DNA: TGTGCCAGCAGTGAAGAGGGACAGGGATACGAG. The chain recombines TRBV2 with TRBJ2-7, with 9 bases fitting TRBD1. The read terminates 3 residues before the CDR3 end, so the remaining end is supplied by the germline J gene. This CDR3 region has 14 residues. Germline lookup yields CDR1 SNHLY and CDR2 FYNNEI. Unmatched junction bases numbered 2, after V lost 1 base and J lost 4 bases.

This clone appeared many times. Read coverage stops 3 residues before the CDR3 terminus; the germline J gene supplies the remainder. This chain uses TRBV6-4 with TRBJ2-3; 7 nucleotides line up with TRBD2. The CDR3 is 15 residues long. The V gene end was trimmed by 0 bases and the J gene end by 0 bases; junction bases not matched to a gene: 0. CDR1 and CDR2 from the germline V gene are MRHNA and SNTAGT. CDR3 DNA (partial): TGTGCCAGCAGTGACTCGCGGGGGAGCACAGATACG. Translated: CASSDSRGSTDT. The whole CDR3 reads CASSDSRGSTDTQYF.

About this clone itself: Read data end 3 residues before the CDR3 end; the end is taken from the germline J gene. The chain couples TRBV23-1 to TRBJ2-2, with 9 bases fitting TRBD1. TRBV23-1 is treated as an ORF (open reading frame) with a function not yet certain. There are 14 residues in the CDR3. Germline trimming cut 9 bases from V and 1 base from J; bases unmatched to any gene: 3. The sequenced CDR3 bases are TGCGCCAGGGGGACAGGGAGGAACACCGGGGAG. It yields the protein CARGTGRNTGE. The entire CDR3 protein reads CARGTGRNTGELFF.

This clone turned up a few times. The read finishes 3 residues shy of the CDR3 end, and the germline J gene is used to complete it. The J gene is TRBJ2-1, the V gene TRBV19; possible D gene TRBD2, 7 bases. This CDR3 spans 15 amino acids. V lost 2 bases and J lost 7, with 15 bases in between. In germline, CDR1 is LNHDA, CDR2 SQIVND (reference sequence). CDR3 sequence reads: CASSIFPGGQNEQFF. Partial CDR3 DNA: TGTGCCAGTAGTATATTTCCGGGGGGCCAGAATGAG.

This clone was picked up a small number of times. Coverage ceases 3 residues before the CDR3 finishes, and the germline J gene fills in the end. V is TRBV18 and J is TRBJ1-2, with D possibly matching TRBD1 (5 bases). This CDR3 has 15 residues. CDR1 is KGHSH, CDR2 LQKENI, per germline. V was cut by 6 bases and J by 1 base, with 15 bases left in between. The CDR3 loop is CASSVGQGNNYGYTF. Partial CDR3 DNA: TGTGCCAGCTCCGTTGGGCAGGGAAATAACTATGGC.

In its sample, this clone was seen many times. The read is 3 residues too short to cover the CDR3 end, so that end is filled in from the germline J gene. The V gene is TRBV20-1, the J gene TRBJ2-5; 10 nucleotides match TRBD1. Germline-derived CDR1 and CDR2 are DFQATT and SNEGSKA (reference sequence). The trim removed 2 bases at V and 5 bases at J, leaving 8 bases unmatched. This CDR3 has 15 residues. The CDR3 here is CSARTDRGFGETQYF. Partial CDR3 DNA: TGCAGTGCTAGAACGGACAGGGGGTTTGGTGAGACC.

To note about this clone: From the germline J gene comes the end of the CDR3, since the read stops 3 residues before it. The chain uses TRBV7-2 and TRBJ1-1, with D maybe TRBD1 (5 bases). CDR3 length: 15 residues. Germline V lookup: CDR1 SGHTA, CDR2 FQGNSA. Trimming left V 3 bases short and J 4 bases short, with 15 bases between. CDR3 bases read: TGTGCCAGCAGCTTTGCCGGGACTCGATCCACTGAA. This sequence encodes CASSFAGTRSTE. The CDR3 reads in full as CASSFAGTRSTEAFF.

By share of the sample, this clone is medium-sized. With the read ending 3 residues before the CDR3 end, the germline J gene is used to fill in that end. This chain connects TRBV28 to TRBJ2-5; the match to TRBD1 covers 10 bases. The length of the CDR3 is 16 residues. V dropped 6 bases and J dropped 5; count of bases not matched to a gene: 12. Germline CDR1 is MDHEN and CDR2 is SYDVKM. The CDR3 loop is CASRGQTGGGRETQYF. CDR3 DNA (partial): TGTGCCAGCAGGGGTCAGACAGGGGGCGGAAGGGAGACC.